The next 3 T cell receptor beta chains were all read from a single sample in a study of T cells after yellow fever vaccination. Each CDR3 protein is one row after TCRdb ran MiXCR on the 5' RACE reads. Seen here are some 240,000 distinct CDR3 sequences, approximately 3% observed once, and the top ten hold around 3%. The input for sequencing was CD4+ T cells sorted from PBMCs, taken 10 days after the yellow fever booster vaccination. These receptors were taken from a man between 18 and 35 years old who received the YFV17D yellow fever vaccine.

This clonotype came up a few times. For the CDR3, the DNA is TGTGCCAGCAGCCTAACCGGGACAGGGGGCAATGAGCAGTTCTTC. As protein: CASSLTGTGGNEQFF. The rearrangement links TRBV3-1 to TRBJ2-1; 11 bases line up with TRBD1. Germline trimming cut 4 bases from V and 6 bases from J; bases unmatched to any gene: 5. Germline CDR1 and CDR2: LGHDT and YNNKEL (reference sequence). The CDR3 is 15 amino acids.

This clonotype showed up many times. The chain joins TRBV7-9 to TRBJ1-1, with D tentatively TRBD1 (6 bases). Germline V CDR1 and CDR2: SEHNR, FQNEAQ (reference sequence). The length of the CDR3 is 15 residues. The V gene lost 1 base and the J gene lost 6 bases, with 15 bases spanning the gap. CDR3 sequence (DNA): TGTGCCAGCAGCTTAGTTGGGGGCCTCCGGGCTGAAGCTTTCTTT. This sequence encodes CASSLVGGLRAEAFF.

This clonotype occurred a few times. The genes are TRBV18 and TRBJ2-7; D is uncertain. V was cut by 2 bases and J by 1 base, with 6 bases left in between. Germline V gives CDR1 KGHSH, CDR2 LQKENI. The CDR3 totals 13 residues. The chain's CDR3 is CASSPGVSYEQYF. The CDR3 DNA reads as TGTGCCAGCTCACCAGGGGTTTCCTACGAGCAGTACTTC.